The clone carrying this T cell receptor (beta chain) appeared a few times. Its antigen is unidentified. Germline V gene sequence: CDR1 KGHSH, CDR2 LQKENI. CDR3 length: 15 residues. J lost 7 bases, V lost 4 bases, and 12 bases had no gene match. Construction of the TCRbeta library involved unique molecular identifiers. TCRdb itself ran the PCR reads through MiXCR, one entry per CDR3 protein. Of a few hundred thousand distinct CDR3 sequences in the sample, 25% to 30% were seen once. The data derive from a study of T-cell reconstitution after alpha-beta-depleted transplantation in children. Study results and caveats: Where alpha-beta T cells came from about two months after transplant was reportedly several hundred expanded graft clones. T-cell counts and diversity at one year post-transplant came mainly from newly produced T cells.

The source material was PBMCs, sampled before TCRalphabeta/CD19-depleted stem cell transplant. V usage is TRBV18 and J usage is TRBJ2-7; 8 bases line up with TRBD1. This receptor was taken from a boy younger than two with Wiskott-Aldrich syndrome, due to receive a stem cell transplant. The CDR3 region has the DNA TGTGCCAGCTCACGCGGACAGGGTTTATTGGGAGAGCAGTACTTC. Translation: CASSRGQGLLGEQYF.